Listed below are T cell receptor beta chains from one sample, sequenced in a study of cytomegalovirus exposure and HLA in healthy donors. Sequencing used immunoSEQ multiplex PCR; TCRdb keeps in-frame clones, though not all of them. The table has about 150,000 clones, about 80% seen once. Sequenced: PBMCs. These receptors all come from a man between 40 and 49 years old in good health and CMV-seronegative. The CDR3 runs from the conserved cysteine through the conserved F or W. A D gene is named only where the DNA matches it firmly. Size is stated for part of the rows, as once, few or many counts, or as a class when the clone is expanded.

j_gene | abundance | d_gene | v_gene | CDR3nt | CDR3aa
TRBJ2-1 | . | TRBD1 | TRBV7-6 | TGTGCCAGCAGCTTGGGGACAGGGGGCAATGAGCAGTTCTTC | CASSLGTGGNEQFF
TRBJ1-1 | . | . | TRBV6-5 | TGTGCCAGCAGTGAAACAGGCAACACTGAAGCTTTCTTT | CASSETGNTEAFF
TRBJ1-6 | once | . | TRBV2 | TGTGCCAGCCGCCTCGAGGGCGTGAATTCACCCCTCCACTTT | CASRLEGVNSPLHF
TRBJ2-1 | once | . | TRBV7-2 | TGTGCCAGCAGCCCGGGACTCTTAGGCTACAATGAGCAGTTCTTC | CASSPGLLGYNEQFF
TRBJ1-1 | . | . | TRBV14 | TGTGCCAGCAGCCAAGATCCGGGGAGGATCACTGAAGCTTTCTTT | CASSQDPGRITEAFF
TRBJ2-2 | . | . | TRBV30 | TGTGCCTGGAGCTTACTAGCAACCGGGGAGCTGTTTTTT | CAWSLLATGELFF
TRBJ2-1 | . | TRBD2 | TRBV30 | TGTGCCTGGAGTGCTAGCGGGCCCCTCTACAATGAGCAGTTCTTC | CAWSASGPLYNEQFF
TRBJ1-1 | once | TRBD1 | TRBV10-1 | TGCGCCAGCAGCCCGGGACAGGCCTACTACACTGAAGCTTTCTTT | CASSPGQAYYTEAFF
TRBJ1-2 | . | . | TRBV11-2 | TGTGCCAGCCGCTCGACAGGCGCCGTGACCTCTAACTATGGCTACACCTTC | CASRSTGAVTSNYGYTF
TRBJ2-1 | . | TRBD2 | TRBV27 | TGTGCCAGCAGCTCCCGACTAGCCTCCAATGAGCAGTTCTTC | CASSSRLASNEQFF
TRBJ2-7 | few | TRBD2 | TRBV9 | TGTGCCAGCAGCCCAGCGGGAGAAGGCGAGCAGTACTTC | CASSPAGEGEQYF
TRBJ2-3 | . | TRBD2 | TRBV7-3 | TGTGCCAGCAGCTACAAAGCGGGAGCGGTAGATACGCAGTATTTT | CASSYKAGAVDTQYF
TRBJ1-2 | once | TRBD1 | TRBV5-4 | TGTGCCAGCAGCTTGACAGGGGGTCCCTCCTTTAACTATGGCTACACCTTC | CASSLTGGPSFNYGYTF
TRBJ2-7 | . | . | TRBV1 | TGCACCAGCAGCCAAGATCAGACTAGCTCCTACGAGCAGTACTTC | CTSSQDQTSSYEQYF
TRBJ2-5 | . | TRBD1 | TRBV29-1 | TGCAGCGTGGACAGGGGGCGTCAAGAGACCCAGTACTTC | CSVDRGRQETQYF
TRBJ1-2 | . | TRBD1 | TRBV28 | TGTGCCAGCAGTTTTTTTTATGCCCCGAACAGGGGTGGCTATGGCTACACCTTC | CASSFFYAPNRGGYGYTF
TRBJ1-5 | . | . | TRBV2 | TGTGCCAGCAGCCAACAGGGTTTTGGCAATCAGCCCCAGCATTTT | CASSQQGFGNQPQHF
TRBJ2-6 | . | TRBD2 | TRBV30 | TGTGCCCGATCAGGGAGGGGAGGCTCTGGGGCCAACGGCCTGACTTTC | CARSGRGGSGANGLTF
TRBJ2-5 | . | TRBD1 | TRBV5-1 | TGCGCCAGCAGCCTGGGGACAGCGAAAGAGACCCAGTACTTC | CASSLGTAKETQYF
TRBJ2-5 | few | TRBD1 | TRBV27 | TGTGCCAGCAGTTTGACAGGGGGCAGGGAGACCCAGTACTTC | CASSLTGGRETQYF
TRBJ1-4 | . | . | TRBV7-6 | TGTGCCAGCAGCCCAAGTGGGCCCCCAACTAATGAAAAACTGTTTTTT | CASSPSGPPTNEKLFF
TRBJ2-3 | . | TRBD1 | TRBV19 | TGTGCCAGTAGCCGGACAGGGACTAGCACAGATACGCAGTATTTT | CASSRTGTSTDTQYF
TRBJ2-6 | . | . | TRBV13 | TGTGCCAGCAGCTCCCTCGGGGGTGGGGCCAACGGCCTGACTTTC | CASSSLGGGANGLTF
TRBJ2-5 | . | TRBD2 | TRBV28 | TGTGCCAGCAGTTCCGAGCGGGAGGGATGGGAGACCCAGTACTTC | CASSSEREGWETQYF
TRBJ2-5 | . | . | TRBV5-1 | TGCGCCAGCAGCTGGAGACAGTCCGAGGAGGGTAGAGAGACCCAGTACTTC | CASSWRQSEEGRETQYF
TRBJ2-3 | few | . | TRBV7-2 | TGTGCCAGCAGCTCACAGATTACCCTAAGCACAGATACGCAGTATTTT | CASSSQITLSTDTQYF
TRBJ1-1 | . | TRBD1 | TRBV5-1 | TGCGCCAGCAGCTTAACGACAGGGAGCACTGAAGCTTTCTTT | CASSLTTGSTEAFF
TRBJ2-3 | . | . | TRBV7-2 | TGTGCCAGCGCGATCAGGCGGGAAACTAGCACAGATACGCAGTATTTT | CASAIRRETSTDTQYF
TRBJ1-2 | . | TRBD1 | TRBV7-9 | TGTGCCAGCAGCTTACAGGGGGACGTTGGCTACACCTTC | CASSLQGDVGYTF
TRBJ2-2 | . | TRBD1 | TRBV18 | TGTGCCAGCTCACTAACTTCGGACAGGACGGGGGAGCTGTTTTTT | CASSLTSDRTGELFF
TRBJ2-3 | . | TRBD1 | TRBV5-4 | TGTGCCAGCAGCGGGCGGACAGGGCGGACACCAGATACGCAGTATTTT | CASSGRTGRTPDTQYF
TRBJ2-7 | . | TRBD1 | TRBV27 | TGTGCCAGCAGTCAGGAGCTGACAGGGACCTACGAGCAGTACTTC | CASSQELTGTYEQYF
TRBJ1-5 | . | . | TRBV6-6 | TGTGCCAGCAGTTACATGGGCTCACTCCAGCCCCAGCATTTT | CASSYMGSLQPQHF
TRBJ1-1 | once | TRBD1 | TRBV30 | TGTGCCTGGAGTCGAGGGGGCTACACTGAAGCTTTCTTT | CAWSRGGYTEAFF
TRBJ2-3 | . | TRBD2 | TRBV2 | TGTGCCAGCATAAAGGATGGACTAGTCTTTAATACGCAGTATTTT | CASIKDGLVFNTQYF